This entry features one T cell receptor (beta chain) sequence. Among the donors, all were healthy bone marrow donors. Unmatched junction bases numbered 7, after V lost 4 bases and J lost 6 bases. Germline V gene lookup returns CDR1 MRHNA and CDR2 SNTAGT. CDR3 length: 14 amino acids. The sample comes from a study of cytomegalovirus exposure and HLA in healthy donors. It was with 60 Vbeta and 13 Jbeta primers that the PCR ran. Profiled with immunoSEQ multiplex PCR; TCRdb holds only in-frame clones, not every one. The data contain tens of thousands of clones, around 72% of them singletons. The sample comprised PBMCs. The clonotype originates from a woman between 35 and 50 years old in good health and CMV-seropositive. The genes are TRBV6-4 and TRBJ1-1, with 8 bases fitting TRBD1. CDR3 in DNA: TGTGCCAGCAGTGCCTCACAGGGGGTGCCTGAAGCTTTCTTT. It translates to CASSASQGVPEAFF.